Presented here are 17 T cell receptor beta chains from one specimen sequenced in a study of molecular identifiers for immune sequencing clone quantification (dated by TCRdb to 2016 to 2018). Library prep was done by PCR. The reads were generated on an Illumina HiSeq 4000. The public sequencing data were trimmed at Q25 with fastp and processed into clonotypes with MiXCR by TCRdb, which kept only in-frame beta chains. Records with the same CDR3 protein are collapsed into one entry carrying the most frequent genes and DNA. Within this sample are approximately 63,000 distinct CDR3 sequences, with around 20% of them counted one time only. The biggest ten clones account for approximately 1.5% of the sample. The material sequenced was naive CD8+ T cells from blood, with Jurkat cell RNA spiked in. The label giving this sample's cell subset or site can be read as: FACS-sorted CD8+CD4-CCR7+CD45RA+ naive T cells. The source is a human donor in good health. Some libraries in this study had Jurkat cell RNA spiked in.

In this sample, this clonotype turned up many times. V usage is TRBV28 and J usage is TRBJ2-3, with 7 nucleotides matching TRBD1. J was trimmed by 6 bases and V by 5 bases; bases with no gene match: 8. The CDR3 is made up of 14 amino acids. The V gene's germline CDR1 is MDHEN and CDR2 SYDVKM. The CDR3 region is CASSLVGGLDTQYF. In DNA, the CDR3 is TGTGCCAGCAGTCTGGTAGGGGGCTTGGATACGCAGTATTTT.

There are many counts of this clonotype. At one end, the junction sequence differs from germline, possibly due to a read error. This rearrangement joins TRBV27 to TRBJ1-1; 7 nucleotides align to TRBD1. The CDR3 length is 14 residues. CDR1 is MNHEY, CDR2 SMNVEV, per germline (reference sequence). The CDR3 region is CASRLGGLNTEAFF. The CDR3 DNA is TGTGCCAGCAGACTAGGGGGCCTGAATACTGAAGCTTTCTTT.

This clonotype was counted ten times or more. The rearrangement uses TRBV28 and TRBJ2-7; TRBD2 agrees at 10 bases. V shed 5 bases and J 2 bases; nucleotides not matched to a gene: 12. Germline V CDR1 and CDR2: MDHEN, SYDVKM. The CDR3 is 17 amino acids. CDR3 loop: CASSPISSGGNPYEQYF. The CDR3, as DNA: TGTGCCAGCAGTCCCATTTCTAGCGGGGGTAATCCCTACGAGCAGTACTTC. Looking up the rest from reference TRBV28 and TRBJ2-7 gives the full variable domain: DVKVTQSSRYLVKRTGEKVFLECVQDMDHENMFWYRQDPGLGLRLIYFSYDVKMKEKGDIPEGYSVSREKKERFSLILESASTNQTSMYLCASSPISSGGNPYEQYFGPGTRLTVT.

There are many counts of this clonotype. The chain employs TRBV20-1 and TRBJ2-7; possible D gene TRBD2, 6 bases. Germline loops: CDR1 DFQATT, CDR2 SNEGSKA (reference sequence). Trimming took 4 bases from V and 5 from J, leaving 12 bases between them. The CDR3 runs to 12 residues. Here the CDR3 DNA reads TGCAGTGCTAACCAGGGACTCGACGAGCAGTACTTC. Its protein product is CSANQGLDEQYF.

This clonotype was counted many times. The chain uses TRBV9 and TRBJ2-3, with D uncertain. This CDR3 spans 17 amino acids. Germline-derived CDR1 and CDR2 are SGDLS and YYNGEE. The V gene lost 0 bases and the J gene lost 0 bases, with 14 bases spanning the gap. The CDR3 sequence is CASSVARSGDSTDTQYF. In DNA form, the CDR3 reads TGTGCCAGCAGCGTAGCTAGGAGTGGAGATAGCACAGATACGCAGTATTTT. Combining the CDR3 with reference TRBV9 and TRBJ2-3 gives the whole variable domain DSGVTQTPKHLITATGQRVTLRCSPRSGDLSVYWYQQSLDQGLQFLIQYYNGEERAKGNILERFSAQQFPDLHSELNLSSLELGDSALYFCASSVARSGDSTDTQYFGPGTRLTVL.

This clonotype came up many times. The rearrangement uses TRBV24-1 and TRBJ2-1, with D maybe TRBD2 (5 bases). The CDR3 contains 14 residues. Germline V gene lookup returns CDR1 KGHDR and CDR2 SFDVKD. The V gene lost 0 bases and the J gene lost 9 bases, with 11 bases spanning the gap. CDR3 residues: CATSDLVGVGEQFF. CDR3 bases: TGTGCCACCAGTGATTTGGTGGGAGTGGGTGAGCAGTTCTTC.

This clonotype is a singleton in its sample. The chain employs TRBV12-3 or TRBV12-4 and TRBJ2-7, with 10 positions matching TRBD1. This CDR3 is built from 13 residues. Unmatched junction bases numbered 9, after V lost 11 bases and J lost 5 bases. The CDR3 DNA reads TGTGCCTGCTCGACAGGGGGCTTTAACGAGCAGTACTTC. This gives the protein CACSTGGFNEQYF.

This clonotype was seen many times. V usage is TRBV5-5 and J usage is TRBJ2-7; D not resolved. Trimming removed 0 bases from V and 0 bases from J, with 10 bases in between. Germline V gene sequence: CDR1 SGHKS, CDR2 YYEKEE (reference sequence). The CDR3 loop spans 15 amino acids. The CDR3 here is CASSLGRTGSYEQYF. CDR3 DNA sequence: TGTGCCAGCAGCTTGGGTCGGACCGGCTCCTACGAGCAGTACTTC.

This clonotype appeared a few times. The chain employs TRBV6-1 and TRBJ2-1; possible D gene TRBD1, 6 bases. This CDR3 region has 16 residues. The germline gives CDR1 MNHNS, CDR2 SASEGT. The V end lost 2 bases, the J end lost 6 bases, and 17 bases lay between the germline ends. In DNA form, the CDR3 reads TGTGCCAGCAGTGAACGGTGGCAGGGGTTTACCAATGAGCAGTTCTTC. It translates to CASSERWQGFTNEQFF.

This clonotype has a count of ten or more. The chain links TRBV6-2 or TRBV6-3 to TRBJ2-5; 10 positions agree with TRBD2. V lost 0 bases, J lost 6 bases, and 7 bases stayed unmatched. The CDR3 runs 16 residues. Germline-derived CDR1 and CDR2 are MNHEY and SVGEGT. CDR3 DNA: TGTGCCAGCAGTTACTCGGCTAGCGGGAGTTTGAAGACCCAGTACTTC. This gives the protein CASSYSASGSLKTQYF.

This clonotype has at least ten counts. J is TRBJ1-5 and V is TRBV20-1; D is undetermined. The ends were cut back, 3 bases at V and 0 bases at J, with 6 bases in the middle. Germline CDR1 reads DFQATT; CDR2 reads SNEGSKA (reference sequence). This CDR3 has 13 residues. The CDR3 reads CSASRISNQPQHF. CDR3 coding DNA: TGCAGTGCTAGCCGGATTAGCAATCAGCCCCAGCATTTT.

This clonotype was found many times. CDR3 protein: CASRPGAAGELFF. The CDR3 coding sequence is TGTGCCAGCAGACCAGGGGCGGCCGGGGAGCTGTTTTTT. The chain carries TRBV9 and TRBJ2-2; tentative D call: TRBD1 (6 bases). Trimming left V 5 bases short and J 6 bases short, with 11 bases between. The length of the CDR3 is 13 residues. From germline, CDR1 is SGDLS and CDR2 YYNGEE.

This clonotype was picked up many times. The rearrangement joins TRBV6-2 or TRBV6-3 to TRBJ2-3; tentative D call: TRBD2 (5 bases). Germline-derived CDR1 and CDR2 are MNHEY and SVGEGT. The V gene lost 5 bases and the J gene lost 14 bases, with 17 bases spanning the gap. The CDR3 has 12 residues. The CDR3 nucleotides are TGTGCCAGCAGTGACGGGGAACTAGTTCGGTATTTT. Translating it yields CASSDGELVRYF.

The sample holds a few counts of this clonotype. The rearrangement uses TRBV12-3 or TRBV12-4 and TRBJ1-1; possible D gene TRBD1, 5 bases. V gave up 7 bases and J gave up 0 bases, with 15 bases separating them. The length of the CDR3 is 15 residues. The CDR3 region is CASNPPRVLNTEAFF. The CDR3 coding sequence is TGTGCCAGCAATCCCCCCAGGGTTTTGAACACTGAAGCTTTCTTT.

This clonotype was found many times. The gene calls are TRBV28 and TRBJ1-2; TRBD1 aligns across 12 bases. The CDR3 is 14 amino acids. J gave up 3 bases and V 6 bases, and 2 bases lay outside the gene matches. Looked up from germline, CDR1 is MDHEN and CDR2 is SYDVKM. The CDR3 sequence: CASRGTGGDYGYTF. Written as DNA, the CDR3 is TGTGCCAGCAGGGGGACAGGGGGCGACTATGGCTACACCTTC.

At least ten counts were recorded for this clonotype. The rearrangement uses TRBV7-9 and TRBJ2-2; 8 bases line up with TRBD2. The CDR3 contains 15 residues. J was trimmed by 4 bases and V by 5 bases; bases with no gene match: 6. CDR1 is SEHNR and CDR2 is FQNEAQ in the germline V gene (reference sequence). CDR3 loop: CASSAPGLGTGELFF. The DNA of the CDR3 is TGTGCCAGCAGCGCCCCGGGACTAGGCACCGGGGAGCTGTTTTTT.

This clonotype was seen repeatedly, ten times or more. V is TRBV6-6 and J is TRBJ1-5, with D unresolved. The CDR3 is 13 residues long. Per germline, CDR1 MNHNY and CDR2 SVGAGI (reference sequence). V lost 0 bases to trimming and J lost 12 bases, with 12 bases between them. The CDR3: CASSYSLSLDQHF. CDR3 DNA: TGTGCCAGCAGTTACTCTTTGAGTTTGGACCAGCATTTT.